These 9 T cell receptor beta chains were all obtained from the same sample, sequenced in a study of PD-L1 blockade in urothelial cancer. This table comes from immunoSEQ multiplex PCR, and its TCRdb copy is limited to in-frame clones, with some not included. Here the sample spans about 19,000 clones, just over 85% being singletons. Specimen: PBMCs, collected around atezolizumab (anti-PD-L1) treatment. The receptors derive from a man aged 50 to 60 with urothelial cancer.

This chain links TRBV30 with TRBJ2-5; D is unclear. Trimming shortened V by 2 bases and J by 2 bases, and 9 bases separated the two germline ends. CDR1 and CDR2 (germline): GTSNPN, SVGIG (reference sequence). This CDR3 region has 13 residues. This CDR3 reads CAWSIGVQETQYF. The CDR3 coding sequence is TGTGCCTGGAGTATCGGTGTTCAAGAGACCCAGTACTTC.

This clone was observed once. V usage is TRBV30 and J usage is TRBJ1-5; no definite D call. Trimming took off 0 bases at V and 4 bases at J, with 7 bases between the two ends. This CDR3 has 13 amino acids. From germline, CDR1 is GTSNPN and CDR2 SVGIG (reference sequence). The CDR3 loop reads CAWSVAINQPQHF. The CDR3, as DNA: TGTGCCTGGAGTGTAGCAATAAATCAGCCCCAGCATTTT. The complete variable domain, with remaining parts taken from reference TRBV30 and TRBJ1-5, reads SQTIHQWPATLVQPVGSPLSLECTVEGTSNPNLYWYRQAAGRGLQLLFYSVGIGQISSEVPQNLSASRPQDRQFILSSKKLLLSDSGFYLCAWSVAINQPQHFGDGTRLSIL.

This chain joins TRBV4-2 and TRBJ2-1; TRBD1 matches 7 bases. The V and J ends lost 5 bases and 3 bases, in that order; junction bases with no gene match: 16. The CDR3 has 18 amino acids. Germline CDR1 and CDR2: LGHNA and YNFKEQ. For the CDR3, the DNA is TGTGCCAGCAGCAACATTACCGGGACAGCTAAGGACTACAATGAGCAGTTCTTC. Its translation: CASSNITGTAKDYNEQFF.

The chain carries TRBV7-6 and TRBJ2-1; D is perhaps TRBD1 (5 bases). The CDR3 contains 14 residues. V lost 1 base and J lost 7, with 11 bases in between. Germline V CDR1 and CDR2: SGHVS, FNYEAQ. The DNA of the CDR3 is TGTGCCAGCAGCTTAGGGACGAAGGGGAATGAGCAGTTCTTC. It translates to CASSLGTKGNEQFF.

This rearrangement joins TRBV10-3 to TRBJ2-7; 9 bases agree with TRBD1. Germline V CDR1 and CDR2: ENHRY, SYGVKD. The CDR3 extends over 14 amino acids. J was trimmed by 1 base and V by 7 bases; bases with no gene match: 5. The CDR3 loop is CAIKGQGLSYEQYF. CDR3 nucleotides: TGTGCCATCAAGGGACAGGGTTTGTCCTACGAGCAGTACTTC.

This clone has a handful of counts. V usage is TRBV27 and J usage is TRBJ2-1; no definite D call. CDR1 MNHEY and CDR2 SMNVEV come from the germline V gene (reference sequence). The germline V and J ends were trimmed by 10 bases and 0 bases, with 10 bases remaining between them. CDR3 length: 13 residues. CDR3 protein: CATKQSSYNEQFF. As DNA, the CDR3 is TGTGCCACCAAACAGAGCTCCTACAATGAGCAGTTCTTC.

The chain links TRBV7-9 to TRBJ1-6; 7 nucleotides align to TRBD1. Germline V lookup: CDR1 SEHNR, CDR2 FQNEAQ (reference sequence). J gave up 10 bases and V 3 bases, and 6 bases lay outside the gene matches. This CDR3 has 14 amino acids. The CDR3 DNA follows: TGTGCCAGCAGCTTGGGCAGGGGGGCCTCACCCCTCCACTTT. Its translation is CASSLGRGASPLHF.

V is TRBV5-1 and J is TRBJ2-7; a possible D gene is TRBD1 (6 bases). Germline V gives CDR1 SGHRS, CDR2 YFSETQ. The CDR3 is made up of 16 amino acids. Between the trimmed V and J ends, which lost 0 bases and 0 bases, there was a span of 13 bases. CDR3 region: CASSLAPGHSSYEQYF. Here the CDR3 DNA reads TGCGCCAGCAGCTTGGCCCCGGGACACAGCTCCTACGAGCAGTACTTC.

J is TRBJ2-7 and V is TRBV12-5; the D gene is possibly TRBD1 (5 bases). The V gene's germline CDR1 is LGHNT and CDR2 FRNRAP. The CDR3 has 14 residues. V lost 7 bases and J 0 bases, leaving 13 bases between the germline ends. The DNA of the CDR3 is TGTGCTAGTGTCCCAGGACACCCCTCCTACGAGCAGTACTTC. Its translation is CASVPGHPSYEQYF. The full variable domain, its missing parts supplied by reference TRBV12-5 and TRBJ2-7, is DARVTQTPRHKVTEMGQEVTMRCQPILGHNTVFWYRQTMMQGLELLAYFRNRAPLDDSGMPKDRFSAEMPDATLATLKIQPSEPRDSAVYFCASVPGHPSYEQYFGPGTRLTVT.